This T cell receptor beta chain was documented in a study of blood T cell repertoires in COVID-19. Study-level background: Acute-phase and convalescent COVID-19 samples originated in the United States, Italy and Spain.

Here immunoSEQ multiplex PCR was the method, and the copy in TCRdb shows in-frame clones only, minus some. The repertoire includes 150,000 to 200,000 clones, around nine tenths of them detected once, and approximately 4% sits in the top ten. This CDR3 is built from 15 residues. V usage is TRBV21-1 and J usage is TRBJ1-1. TRBV21-1 is recorded as a pseudogene. The clonotype comes from a man between 18 and 35 years old with active or convalescent COVID-19. The material sequenced was peripheral blood. The CDR3 region is CASSSEKGGNTEAFF. The CDR3 DNA sequence: TGTGCCAGCAGCAGCGAAAAAGGAGGCAACACTGAAGCTTTCTTT.